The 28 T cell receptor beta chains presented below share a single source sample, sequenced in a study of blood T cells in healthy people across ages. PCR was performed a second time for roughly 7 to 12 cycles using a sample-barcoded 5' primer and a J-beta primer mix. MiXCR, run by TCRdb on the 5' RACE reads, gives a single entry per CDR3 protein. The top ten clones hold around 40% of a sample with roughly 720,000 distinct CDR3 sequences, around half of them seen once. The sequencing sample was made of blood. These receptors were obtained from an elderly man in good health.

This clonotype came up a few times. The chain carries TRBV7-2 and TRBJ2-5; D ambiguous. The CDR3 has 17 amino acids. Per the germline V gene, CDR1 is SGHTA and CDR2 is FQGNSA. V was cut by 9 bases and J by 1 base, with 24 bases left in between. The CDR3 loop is CASDQPTRGRSQETQYF. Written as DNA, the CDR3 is TGTGCCAGTGACCAACCAACCCGAGGACGGTCCCAAGAGACCCAGTACTTC.

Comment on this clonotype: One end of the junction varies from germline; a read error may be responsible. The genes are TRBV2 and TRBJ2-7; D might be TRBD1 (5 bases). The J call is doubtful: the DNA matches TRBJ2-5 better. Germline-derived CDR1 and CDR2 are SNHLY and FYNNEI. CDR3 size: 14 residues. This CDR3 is CASSGRAKQATQYF. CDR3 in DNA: TGTGCCAGCAGCGGCAGGGCAAAACAAGCGACCCAGTACTTC.

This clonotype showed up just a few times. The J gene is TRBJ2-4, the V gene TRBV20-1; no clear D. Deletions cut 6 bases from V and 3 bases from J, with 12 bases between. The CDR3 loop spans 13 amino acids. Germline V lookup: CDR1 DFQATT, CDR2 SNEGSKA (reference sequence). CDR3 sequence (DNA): TGCAGTGCATCATTGGTAGGCAAAAACATTCAGTACTTC. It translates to CSASLVGKNIQYF.

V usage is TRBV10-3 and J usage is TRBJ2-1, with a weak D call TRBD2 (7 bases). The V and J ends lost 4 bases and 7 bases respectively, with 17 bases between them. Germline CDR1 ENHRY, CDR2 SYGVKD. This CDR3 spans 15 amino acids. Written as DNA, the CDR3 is TGTGCCATCAGTGCGTCGGAGGGGGGGAAGAATGAGCAGTTCTTC. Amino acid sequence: CAISASEGGKNEQFF.

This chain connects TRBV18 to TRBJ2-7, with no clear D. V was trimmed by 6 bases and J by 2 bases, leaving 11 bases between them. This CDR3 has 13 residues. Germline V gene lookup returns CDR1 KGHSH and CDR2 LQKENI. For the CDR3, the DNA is TGTGCCAGCTCCCCCCAGCGTACCTACGAGCAGTACTTC. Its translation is CASSPQRTYEQYF. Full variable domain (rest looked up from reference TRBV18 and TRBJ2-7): NAGVMQNPRHLVRRRGQEARLRCSPMKGHSHVYWYRQLPEEGLKFMVYLQKENIIDESGMPKERFSAEFPKEGPSILRIQQVVRGDSAAYFCASSPQRTYEQYFGPGTRLTVT.

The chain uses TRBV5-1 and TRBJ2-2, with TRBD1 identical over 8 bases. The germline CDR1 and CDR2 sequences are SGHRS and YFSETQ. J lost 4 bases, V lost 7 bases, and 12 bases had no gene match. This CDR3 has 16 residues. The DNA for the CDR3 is TGCGCCAGCTTGAGTGGACAGGGCAGTGGCACCGGGGAGCTGTTTTTT. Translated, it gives CASLSGQGSGTGELFF.

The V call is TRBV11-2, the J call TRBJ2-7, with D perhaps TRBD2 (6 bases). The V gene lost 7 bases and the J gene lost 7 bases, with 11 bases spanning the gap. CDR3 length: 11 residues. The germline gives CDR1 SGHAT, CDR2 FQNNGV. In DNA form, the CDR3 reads TGTGCCAGCACTGCGGGAAATGAGCAGTACTTC. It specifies CASTAGNEQYF.

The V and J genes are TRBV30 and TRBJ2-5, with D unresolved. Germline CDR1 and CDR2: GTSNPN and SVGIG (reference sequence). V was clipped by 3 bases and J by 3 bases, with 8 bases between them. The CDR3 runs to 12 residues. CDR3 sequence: CAWRAAKETQYF. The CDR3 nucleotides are TGTGCCTGGAGGGCGGCAAAAGAGACCCAGTACTTC. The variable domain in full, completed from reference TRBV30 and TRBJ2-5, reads SQTIHQWPATLVQPVGSPLSLECTVEGTSNPNLYWYRQAAGRGLQLLFYSVGIGQISSEVPQNLSASRPQDRQFILSSKKLLLSDSGFYLCAWRAAKETQYFGPGTRLLVL.

In DNA form, the CDR3 reads TGTGCCAGCAGTTCCACAGGGAACTCCTACAATGAGCAGTTCTTC. Translated, it gives CASSSTGNSYNEQFF. The chain is built from TRBV6-5 and TRBJ2-1, with D tentatively TRBD1 (6 bases). Per germline, CDR1 MNHEY and CDR2 SVGAGI. The CDR3 has 15 amino acids. Trimming took off 4 bases at V and 0 bases at J, with 10 bases between the two ends.

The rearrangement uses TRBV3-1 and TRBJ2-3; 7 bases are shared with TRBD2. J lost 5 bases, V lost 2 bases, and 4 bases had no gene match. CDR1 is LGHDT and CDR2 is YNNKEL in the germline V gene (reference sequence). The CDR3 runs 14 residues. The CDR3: CASSQRTSLDTQYF. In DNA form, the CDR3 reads TGTGCCAGCAGCCAAAGGACTAGTTTAGATACGCAGTATTTT.

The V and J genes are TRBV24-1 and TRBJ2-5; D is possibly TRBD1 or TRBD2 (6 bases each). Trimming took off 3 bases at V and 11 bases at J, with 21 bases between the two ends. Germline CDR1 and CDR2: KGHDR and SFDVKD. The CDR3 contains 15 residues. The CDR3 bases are TGTGCCACCAGTGATGTACGGGGGCAGGGCAATGAGCAGTACTTC. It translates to CATSDVRGQGNEQYF.

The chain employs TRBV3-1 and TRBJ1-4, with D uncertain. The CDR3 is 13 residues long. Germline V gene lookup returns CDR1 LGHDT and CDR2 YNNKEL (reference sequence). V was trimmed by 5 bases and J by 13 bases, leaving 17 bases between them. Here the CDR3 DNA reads TGTGCCAGCAGCATCGGACCAAGCCCCGGACTGTTTTTT. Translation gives CASSIGPSPGLFF.

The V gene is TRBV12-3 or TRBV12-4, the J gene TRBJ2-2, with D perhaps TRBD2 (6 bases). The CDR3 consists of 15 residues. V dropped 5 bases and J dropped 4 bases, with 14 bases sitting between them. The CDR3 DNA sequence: TGTGCCAGCAGTCTCCCGGGACTCATCACCGGGGAGCTGTTTTTT. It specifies CASSLPGLITGELFF.

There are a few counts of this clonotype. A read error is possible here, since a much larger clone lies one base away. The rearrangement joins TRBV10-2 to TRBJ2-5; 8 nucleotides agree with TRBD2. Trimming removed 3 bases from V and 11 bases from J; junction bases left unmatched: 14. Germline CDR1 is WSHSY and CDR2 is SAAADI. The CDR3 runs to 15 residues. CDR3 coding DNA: TGCGCCAGCAGTGATGCGTCTAGCGGGTACAATGAGCAGTACTTC. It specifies CASSDASSGYNEQYF.

The CDR3 nucleotides read TGTGCCAGCAGCTCAGTACAGGGAGGGGTAGCGTGGCCAGAGACCCAGTACTTC. It encodes CASSSVQGGVAWPETQYF. The chain has TRBV7-2 and TRBJ2-5; perhaps TRBD2 as D (7 bases). There are 18 residues in the CDR3. Trimming removed 4 bases at V and 4 bases at J, with 25 bases between. Germline V lookup: CDR1 SGHTA, CDR2 FQGNSA.

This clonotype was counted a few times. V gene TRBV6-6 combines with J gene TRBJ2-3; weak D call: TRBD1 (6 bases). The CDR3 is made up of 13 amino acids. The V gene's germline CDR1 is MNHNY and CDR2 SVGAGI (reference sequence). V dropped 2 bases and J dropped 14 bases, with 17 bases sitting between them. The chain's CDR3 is CASSYPDSRYAYF. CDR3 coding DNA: TGTGCCAGCAGTTACCCGGACAGCAGATACGCGTATTTT.

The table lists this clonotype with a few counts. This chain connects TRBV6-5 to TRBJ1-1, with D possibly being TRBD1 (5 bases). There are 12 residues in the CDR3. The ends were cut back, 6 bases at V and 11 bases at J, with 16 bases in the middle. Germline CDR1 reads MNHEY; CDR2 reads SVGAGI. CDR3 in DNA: TGTGCCAGCAGACCCCGGGGCCTGAGGGCTTTCTTT. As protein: CASRPRGLRAFF.

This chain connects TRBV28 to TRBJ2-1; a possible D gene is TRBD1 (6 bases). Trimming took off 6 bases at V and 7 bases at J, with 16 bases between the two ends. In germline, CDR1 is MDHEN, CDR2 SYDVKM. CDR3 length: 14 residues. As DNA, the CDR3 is TGTGCCAGCAGCCCCAGGGGACCATTAAATGAGCAGTTCTTC. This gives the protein CASSPRGPLNEQFF. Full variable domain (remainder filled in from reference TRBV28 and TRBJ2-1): DVKVTQSSRYLVKRTGEKVFLECVQDMDHENMFWYRQDPGLGLRLIYFSYDVKMKEKGDIPEGYSVSREKKERFSLILESASTNQTSMYLCASSPRGPLNEQFFGPGTRLTVL.

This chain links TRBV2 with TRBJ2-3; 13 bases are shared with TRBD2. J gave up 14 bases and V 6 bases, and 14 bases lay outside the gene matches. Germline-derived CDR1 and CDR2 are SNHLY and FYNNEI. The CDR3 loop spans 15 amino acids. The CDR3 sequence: CASSGTSGRGRYAYF. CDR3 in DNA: TGTGCCAGCAGCGGCACTAGCGGGAGGGGAAGATACGCGTATTTT.

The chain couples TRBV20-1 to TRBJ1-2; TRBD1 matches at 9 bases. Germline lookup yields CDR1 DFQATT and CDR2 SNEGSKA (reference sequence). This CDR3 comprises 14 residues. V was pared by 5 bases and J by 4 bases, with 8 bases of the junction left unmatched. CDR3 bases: TGCAGTGCTGTACGACAGGGGGGTCTCTATGGCTACACCTTC. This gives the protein CSAVRQGGLYGYTF.

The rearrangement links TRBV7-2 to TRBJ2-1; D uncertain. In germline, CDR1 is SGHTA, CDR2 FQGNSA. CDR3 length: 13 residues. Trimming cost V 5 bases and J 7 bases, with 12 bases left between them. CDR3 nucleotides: TGTGCCAGCAGCCTACTCCGGACGAATGAGCAGTTCTTC. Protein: CASSLLRTNEQFF.

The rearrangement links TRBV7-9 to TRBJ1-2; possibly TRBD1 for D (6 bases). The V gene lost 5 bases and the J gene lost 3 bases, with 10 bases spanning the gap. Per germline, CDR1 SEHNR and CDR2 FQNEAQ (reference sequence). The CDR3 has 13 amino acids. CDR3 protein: CASSPKGDYGYTF. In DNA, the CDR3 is TGTGCCAGCAGCCCAAAGGGGGACTATGGCTACACCTTC.

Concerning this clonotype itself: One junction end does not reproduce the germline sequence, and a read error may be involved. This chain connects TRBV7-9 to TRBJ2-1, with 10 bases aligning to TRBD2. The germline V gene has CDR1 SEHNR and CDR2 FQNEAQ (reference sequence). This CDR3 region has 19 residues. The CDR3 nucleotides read TGTGCCAGCAGCTTAGGGATACTAGCGGGACACCGCTCCTACAATGGGCAGTTCTTC. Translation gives CASSLGILAGHRSYNGQFF. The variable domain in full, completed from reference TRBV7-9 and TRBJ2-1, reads DTGVSQNPRHKITKRGQNVTFRCDPISEHNRLYWYRQTLGQGPEFLTYFQNEAQLEKSRLLSDRFSAERPKGSFSTLEIQRTEQGDSAMYLCASSLGILAGHRSYNGQFFGPGTRLTVL.

The CDR3 DNA reads as TGTGCCAGCAGTAAGCTAACGGGACAGGGCCCCAATGAGCGGTACTTC. Its protein product is CASSKLTGQGPNERYF. This rearrangement joins TRBV6-1 to TRBJ2-5; 9 nucleotides agree with TRBD1. The CDR3 extends over 16 amino acids. Per the germline V gene, CDR1 is MNHNS and CDR2 is SASEGT. J lost 13 bases, V lost 5 bases, and 20 bases had no gene match.

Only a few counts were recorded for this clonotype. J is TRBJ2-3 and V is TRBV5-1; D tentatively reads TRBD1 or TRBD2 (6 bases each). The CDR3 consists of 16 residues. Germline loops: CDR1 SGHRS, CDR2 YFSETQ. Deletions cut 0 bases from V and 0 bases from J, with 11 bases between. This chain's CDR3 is CASSLEGGTSTDTQYF. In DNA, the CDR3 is TGCGCCAGCAGCTTGGAGGGGGGAACCAGCACAGATACGCAGTATTTT.

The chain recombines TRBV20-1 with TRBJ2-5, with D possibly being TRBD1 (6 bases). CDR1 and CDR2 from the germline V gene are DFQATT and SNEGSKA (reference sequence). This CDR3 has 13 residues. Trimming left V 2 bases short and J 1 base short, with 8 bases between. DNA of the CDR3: TGCAGTGCTAGACGGGACACCCAAGAGACCCAGTACTTC. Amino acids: CSARRDTQETQYF.

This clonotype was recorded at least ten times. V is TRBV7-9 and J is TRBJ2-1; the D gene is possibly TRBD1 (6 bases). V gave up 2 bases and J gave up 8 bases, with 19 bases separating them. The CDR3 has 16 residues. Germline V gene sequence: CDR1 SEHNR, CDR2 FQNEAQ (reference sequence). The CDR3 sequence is CASSLIGQGRGDEQFF. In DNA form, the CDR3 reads TGTGCCAGCAGCTTAATCGGCCAGGGGAGAGGGGATGAGCAGTTCTTC. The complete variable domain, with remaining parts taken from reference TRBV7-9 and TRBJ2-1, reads DTGVSQNPRHKITKRGQNVTFRCDPISEHNRLYWYRQTLGQGPEFLTYFQNEAQLEKSRLLSDRFSAERPKGSFSTLEIQRTEQGDSAMYLCASSLIGQGRGDEQFFGPGTRLTVL.

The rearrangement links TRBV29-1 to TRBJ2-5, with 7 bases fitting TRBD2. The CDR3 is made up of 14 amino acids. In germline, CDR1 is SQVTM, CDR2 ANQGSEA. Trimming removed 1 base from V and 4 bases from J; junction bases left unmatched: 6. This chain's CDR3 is CSVEGGGSRETQYF. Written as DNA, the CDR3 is TGCAGCGTTGAAGGGGGCGGGAGTAGAGAGACCCAGTACTTC.